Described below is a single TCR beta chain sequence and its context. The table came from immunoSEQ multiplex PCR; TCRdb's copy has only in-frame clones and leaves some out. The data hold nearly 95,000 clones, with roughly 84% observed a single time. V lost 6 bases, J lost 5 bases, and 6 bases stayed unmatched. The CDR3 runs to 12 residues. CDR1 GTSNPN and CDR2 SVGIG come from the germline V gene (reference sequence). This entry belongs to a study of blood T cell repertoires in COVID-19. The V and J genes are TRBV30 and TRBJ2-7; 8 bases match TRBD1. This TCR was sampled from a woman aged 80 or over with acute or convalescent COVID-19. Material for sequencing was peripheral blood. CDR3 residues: CACAQGVNEQYF. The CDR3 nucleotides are TGTGCCTGCGCACAGGGGGTAAACGAGCAGTACTTC.